Listed here are 10 T cell receptor beta chains from one sample, sequenced in a study of T-cell memory formation after mild COVID-19. In TCRdb, the 5' RACE reads were re-called with MiXCR into one record per CDR3 protein. This table has 470,000 or so distinct CDR3 sequences, roughly 25% appearing once. Sequenced input: PBMCs or a T cell subset sorted from them (not recorded which). These TCRs come from an adult woman who had mild COVID-19 (a few samples of this study predate the infection). Cell type and time point are not known.

The table lists this clonotype with many counts. The chain links TRBV5-1 to TRBJ2-3, with D perhaps matching TRBD1 or TRBD2 (5 bases each). CDR1 is SGHRS and CDR2 is YFSETQ in the germline V gene. Between the trimmed V and J ends, which lost 4 bases and 2 bases, there was a span of 8 bases. This CDR3 is 13 amino acids long. CDR3 nucleotides: TGCGCCAGCAGCCGGGACCCCACAGATACGCAGTATTTT. Amino acid sequence: CASSRDPTDTQYF.

The rearrangement links TRBV7-2 to TRBJ1-2; D ambiguous. This CDR3 region has 14 residues. V shed 0 bases and J shed 8 bases, with 13 bases lying between them. The germline V gene has CDR1 SGHTA and CDR2 FQGNSA. CDR3 sequence reads: CASSLARAGWGYTF. DNA for the CDR3: TGTGCCAGCAGCTTAGCGAGGGCAGGCTGGGGCTACACCTTC. Full variable domain (outside the CDR3, taken from reference TRBV7-2 and TRBJ1-2): GAGVSQSPSNKVTEKGKDVELRCDPISGHTALYWYRQSLGQGLEFLIYFQGNSAPDKSGLPSDRFSAERTGGSVSTLTIQRTQQEDSAVYLCASSLARAGWGYTFGSGTRLTVV.

The chain combines TRBV28 with TRBJ2-5; TRBD2 matches 15 bases. The germline CDR1 and CDR2 sequences are MDHEN and SYDVKM. Trimming cost V 6 bases and J 5 bases; bases outside gene matches: 16. The CDR3 has 19 amino acids. CDR3 DNA: TGTGCCAGCAGCCCCGAACCGGGACTAGCGGGAGGTCGGGGTGAGACCCAGTACTTC. As protein: CASSPEPGLAGGRGETQYF.

J is TRBJ2-1 and V is TRBV19; 9 bases align to TRBD2. The CDR3 sequence is 17 residues long. V gave up 3 bases and J gave up 4 bases; unmatched junction bases: 10. In germline, CDR1 is LNHDA, CDR2 SQIVND (reference sequence). In nucleotides, the CDR3 is TGTGCCAGTAGTATCCTTCTTAGCGGGAGCGGGTACAATGAGCAGTTCTTC. Translated: CASSILLSGSGYNEQFF.

This clonotype has a handful of counts. The V and J genes are TRBV12-3 or TRBV12-4 and TRBJ2-3; TRBD2 matches at 8 bases. The CDR3 runs 16 residues. The ends lost 5 bases at V and 4 bases at J; junction bases unmatched: 11. DNA for the CDR3: TGTGCCAGCAGTCCCAGCCCGCTAGCGGGCCCAGATACGCAGTATTTT. Its translation: CASSPSPLAGPDTQYF.

This chain links TRBV5-1 with TRBJ2-7; no firm D call. The germline V gene has CDR1 SGHRS and CDR2 YFSETQ. This CDR3 contains 13 residues. Trimming took 5 bases from V and 0 from J, leaving 9 bases between them. The CDR3 nucleotides are TGCGCCAGCAGATTGACCGGCTCCTACGAGCAGTACTTC. This encodes CASRLTGSYEQYF.

This clonotype was counted only a few times. The V gene is TRBV7-6, the J gene TRBJ2-2, with 9 bases matching TRBD1. Unmatched junction bases numbered 8, after V lost 5 bases and J lost 4 bases. The CDR3 has 16 residues. Germline V lookup: CDR1 SGHVS, CDR2 FNYEAQ. The CDR3 DNA follows: TGTGCCAGCAGCGGGTACAGGGGGCAAAGCACCGGGGAGCTGTTTTTT. It yields the protein CASSGYRGQSTGELFF.

This chain links TRBV6-5 with TRBJ1-1, with D perhaps TRBD1 (5 bases). Germline CDR1 is MNHEY and CDR2 is SVGAGI. There are 15 residues in the CDR3. V was pared by 6 bases and J by 6 bases, with 20 bases between. CDR3 protein: CASRPTGGGTAEAFF. The DNA of the CDR3 is TGTGCCAGCAGGCCTACCGGGGGGGGGACGGCTGAAGCTTTCTTT.

This clonotype came up many times. CDR3 nucleotide sequence: TGTGCCAGCAGCCCGGGGACAGCATATGGCTACACCTTC. It specifies CASSPGTAYGYTF. The rearrangement links TRBV7-2 to TRBJ1-2; 7 bases line up with TRBD1. The CDR3 loop spans 13 amino acids. V was clipped by 5 bases and J by 5 bases; unmatched bases: 5. The germline V gene has CDR1 SGHTA and CDR2 FQGNSA. Full variable domain (outside the CDR3, taken from reference TRBV7-2 and TRBJ1-2): GAGVSQSPSNKVTEKGKDVELRCDPISGHTALYWYRQSLGQGLEFLIYFQGNSAPDKSGLPSDRFSAERTGGSVSTLTIQRTQQEDSAVYLCASSPGTAYGYTFGSGTRLTVV.

In this sample, this clonotype turned up a few times. V gene TRBV15 combines with J gene TRBJ2-3; 8 positions agree with TRBD2. Germline V lookup: CDR1 LNHNV, CDR2 YYDKDF (reference sequence). V shed 5 bases and J 4 bases; nucleotides not matched to a gene: 8. The CDR3 is made up of 15 amino acids. For the CDR3, the DNA is TGTGCCACCAGCCATGGTACTAGCGGAGCAGATACGCAGTATTTT. This codes for CATSHGTSGADTQYF. Together with reference TRBV15 and TRBJ2-3, the CDR3 gives the full variable domain: DAMVIQNPRYQVTQFGKPVTLSCSQTLNHNVMYWYQQKSSQAPKLLFHYYDKDFNNEADTPDNFQSRRPNTSFCFLDIRSPGLGDTAMYLCATSHGTSGADTQYFGPGTRLTVL.